The rows below give T cell receptor beta chains drawn from one sample of a study of vaccination and CD4 T cells after COVID-19. One entry per CDR3 protein, called by TCRdb with MiXCR from the PCR reads. Of some 20,000 distinct CDR3 sequences in the sample, 45% to 70% were seen once. Antigens of these TCRs are unknown. Material for sequencing was CD4+ T cells from blood, cultured in vitro. These receptors originate from a human donor who had recovered from COVID-19. Both conserved end residues are trimmed from each CDR3. The order of the fields is CDR3 length, V gene, J gene, D gene, CDR3 protein. D genes are given only for firm matches.

CDR3 length: 12; V gene: TRBV2; J gene: TRBJ1-2; D gene: TRBD1; CDR3 protein: ASEWGQGYGGYT
CDR3 length: 13; V gene: TRBV6-1; J gene: TRBJ1-2; D gene: TRBD1; CDR3 protein: ASSEAGDRTYGYT
CDR3 length: 12; V gene: TRBV19; J gene: TRBJ2-7; D gene: -; CDR3 protein: ASRPRDGSYEQY
CDR3 length: 14; V gene: TRBV6-1; J gene: TRBJ2-1; D gene: TRBD2; CDR3 protein: ASRGLAGGSYNEQF
CDR3 length: 12; V gene: TRBV20-1; J gene: TRBJ1-5; D gene: -; CDR3 protein: SAGRPGENQPQH
CDR3 length: 12; V gene: TRBV12-3/TRBV12-4; J gene: TRBJ1-2; D gene: TRBD1; CDR3 protein: ASSWTGSNYGYT
CDR3 length: 11; V gene: TRBV7-8; J gene: TRBJ1-6; D gene: -; CDR3 protein: ASSFRGPSPLH
CDR3 length: 13; V gene: TRBV4-3; J gene: TRBJ1-2; D gene: -; CDR3 protein: ASSQVVAGAYGYT
CDR3 length: 17; V gene: TRBV19; J gene: TRBJ1-6; D gene: TRBD1; CDR3 protein: ASSTPETGGSIRTSPLH
CDR3 length: 11; V gene: TRBV4-1; J gene: TRBJ2-7; D gene: TRBD2; CDR3 protein: ASRGGRSYEQY
CDR3 length: 13; V gene: TRBV20-1; J gene: TRBJ2-3; D gene: -; CDR3 protein: SAVRGGPITDTQY
CDR3 length: 13; V gene: TRBV20-1; J gene: TRBJ2-7; D gene: -; CDR3 protein: SARAPALGDHEQY
CDR3 length: 13; V gene: TRBV7-9; J gene: TRBJ1-2; D gene: TRBD1; CDR3 protein: ASSLRTGTENGYT
CDR3 length: 12; V gene: TRBV28; J gene: TRBJ1-1; D gene: -; CDR3 protein: ASGLPGTRDEAF
CDR3 length: 12; V gene: TRBV15; J gene: TRBJ1-2; D gene: -; CDR3 protein: ATSRDIRDYGYT
CDR3 length: 12; V gene: TRBV2; J gene: TRBJ1-2; D gene: -; CDR3 protein: ASKDDLWDYGYT
CDR3 length: 11; V gene: TRBV27; J gene: TRBJ2-3; D gene: -; CDR3 protein: ASSRRGTDTQY
CDR3 length: 13; V gene: TRBV11-1; J gene: TRBJ2-1; D gene: -; CDR3 protein: ASSLVRGSYNEQF
CDR3 length: 11; V gene: TRBV7-2; J gene: TRBJ1-1; D gene: -; CDR3 protein: ASRLYQNTEAF
CDR3 length: 14; V gene: TRBV4-2; J gene: TRBJ2-1; D gene: -; CDR3 protein: ASSQDSSSSYNEQF
CDR3 length: 15; V gene: TRBV19; J gene: TRBJ1-3; D gene: -; CDR3 protein: ASSIDSQPLSGNTIY
CDR3 length: 12; V gene: TRBV5-4; J gene: TRBJ1-2; D gene: -; CDR3 protein: ASSPPTSADGYT
CDR3 length: 12; V gene: TRBV6-5; J gene: TRBJ1-2; D gene: -; CDR3 protein: ASSYSVGVRGYT
CDR3 length: 15; V gene: TRBV27; J gene: TRBJ1-1; D gene: TRBD1; CDR3 protein: ASSLYAGQHMNTEAF
CDR3 length: 14; V gene: TRBV5-1; J gene: TRBJ2-1; D gene: -; CDR3 protein: ASTINLGNNHNEQF
CDR3 length: 11; V gene: TRBV10-1; J gene: TRBJ2-7; D gene: -; CDR3 protein: ASSTAGGHEQY
CDR3 length: 12; V gene: TRBV7-6; J gene: TRBJ2-2; D gene: TRBD1; CDR3 protein: ASSRDRFTGELF
CDR3 length: 13; V gene: TRBV6-1; J gene: TRBJ2-7; D gene: -; CDR3 protein: ASTRSERFPYEQY
CDR3 length: 16; V gene: TRBV20-1; J gene: TRBJ1-1; D gene: -; CDR3 protein: SARDVRRGSSVGTEAF
CDR3 length: 13; V gene: TRBV4-2; J gene: TRBJ1-5; D gene: -; CDR3 protein: ASSQNRMGNQPQH
CDR3 length: 13; V gene: TRBV6-5; J gene: TRBJ1-2; D gene: TRBD1; CDR3 protein: ASSYSSGGNYGYT
CDR3 length: 14; V gene: TRBV24-1; J gene: TRBJ1-1; D gene: -; CDR3 protein: ATSDTAVGEGTEAF
CDR3 length: 13; V gene: TRBV12-3/TRBV12-4; J gene: TRBJ2-2; D gene: TRBD2; CDR3 protein: ASTPWASGTGELF
CDR3 length: 13; V gene: TRBV28; J gene: TRBJ2-3; D gene: -; CDR3 protein: ASSLRPGGTDTQY
CDR3 length: 12; V gene: TRBV10-3; J gene: TRBJ1-1; D gene: TRBD1; CDR3 protein: AIKADRGPTEAF
CDR3 length: 10; V gene: TRBV7-9; J gene: TRBJ1-1; D gene: -; CDR3 protein: ASSRENTEAF
CDR3 length: 11; V gene: TRBV2; J gene: TRBJ1-5; D gene: -; CDR3 protein: ASTWEWGQPQH
CDR3 length: 15; V gene: TRBV21-1; J gene: TRBJ1-3; D gene: -; CDR3 protein: ASSKGGQGTAGNTIY
CDR3 length: 14; V gene: TRBV19; J gene: TRBJ2-1; D gene: TRBD2; CDR3 protein: ASSTLAGGPNNEQF
CDR3 length: 12; V gene: TRBV6-1; J gene: TRBJ1-3; D gene: -; CDR3 protein: ASTGQPSGNTIY
CDR3 length: 14; V gene: TRBV15; J gene: TRBJ2-7; D gene: TRBD2; CDR3 protein: ATSRGSSGGIYEQY
CDR3 length: 12; V gene: TRBV20-1; J gene: TRBJ1-4; D gene: -; CDR3 protein: SARNMGFGEKLF
CDR3 length: 10; V gene: TRBV10-3; J gene: TRBJ1-2; D gene: TRBD1; CDR3 protein: AIKGQEYGYT
CDR3 length: 11; V gene: TRBV29-1; J gene: TRBJ2-7; D gene: TRBD1; CDR3 protein: STVGQGPDEQY
CDR3 length: 12; V gene: TRBV7-2; J gene: TRBJ2-5; D gene: TRBD2; CDR3 protein: VTSSGGPDETQY
CDR3 length: 11; V gene: TRBV20-1; J gene: TRBJ1-2; D gene: TRBD1; CDR3 protein: SATSQGADGYT
CDR3 length: 16; V gene: TRBV12-3/TRBV12-4; J gene: TRBJ1-5; D gene: TRBD1; CDR3 protein: ASSPTGGGEPTNQPQH
CDR3 length: 12; V gene: TRBV5-1; J gene: TRBJ2-1; D gene: -; CDR3 protein: ASRKWTDHNEQF
CDR3 length: 13; V gene: TRBV5-6; J gene: TRBJ1-1; D gene: -; CDR3 protein: ASSLGMTDNTEAF
CDR3 length: 13; V gene: TRBV20-1; J gene: TRBJ1-1; D gene: -; CDR3 protein: SARDRAVFGTEAF
CDR3 length: 11; V gene: TRBV20-1; J gene: TRBJ2-5; D gene: TRBD2; CDR3 protein: SARPAGDETQY
CDR3 length: 12; V gene: TRBV7-2; J gene: TRBJ2-1; D gene: TRBD2; CDR3 protein: ASSLQRGKDEQF
CDR3 length: 13; V gene: TRBV5-1; J gene: TRBJ2-7; D gene: -; CDR3 protein: ASRRDSSATYEQY
CDR3 length: 11; V gene: TRBV24-1; J gene: TRBJ2-7; D gene: -; CDR3 protein: ATSSSASYEQY
CDR3 length: 10; V gene: TRBV30; J gene: TRBJ1-1; D gene: -; CDR3 protein: ASYPLNTEAF
CDR3 length: 10; V gene: TRBV2; J gene: TRBJ1-6; D gene: -; CDR3 protein: ASSDGISPLH
CDR3 length: 16; V gene: TRBV11-2; J gene: TRBJ2-7; D gene: TRBD1; CDR3 protein: ASSPRISSGQGIYEQY